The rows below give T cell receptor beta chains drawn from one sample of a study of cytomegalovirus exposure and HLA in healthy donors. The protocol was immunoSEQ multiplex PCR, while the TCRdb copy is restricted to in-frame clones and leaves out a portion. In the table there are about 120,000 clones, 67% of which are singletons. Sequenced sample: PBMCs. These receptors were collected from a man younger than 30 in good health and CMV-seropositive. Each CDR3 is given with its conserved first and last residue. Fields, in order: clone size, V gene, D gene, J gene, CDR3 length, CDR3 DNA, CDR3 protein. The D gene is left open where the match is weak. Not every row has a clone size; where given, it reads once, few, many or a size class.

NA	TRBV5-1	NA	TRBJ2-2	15	TGCGCCAGCAGCTCTAGGCTCGTGGACACCGGGGAGCTGTTTTTT	CASSSRLVDTGELFF
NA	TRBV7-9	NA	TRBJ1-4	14	TGTGCCAGCAGCCCCACCTACGCCAATGAAAAACTGTTTTTT	CASSPTYANEKLFF
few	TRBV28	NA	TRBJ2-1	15	TGTGCCAGCAGCTATCGGGGGTTCCCCTACAATGAGCAGTTCTTC	CASSYRGFPYNEQFF
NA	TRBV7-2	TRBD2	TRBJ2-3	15	TGTGCCAGCAGCTTCTTAGCGGGGGGCACAGATACGCAGTATTTT	CASSFLAGGTDTQYF
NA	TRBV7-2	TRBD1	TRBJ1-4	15	TGTGCCAGCAGCTTAGCCGGGACAGGGAACGAAAAACTGTTTTTT	CASSLAGTGNEKLFF
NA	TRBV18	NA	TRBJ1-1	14	TGTGCCAGCTCACCTGGTTCAGAGAACACTGAAGCTTTCTTT	CASSPGSENTEAFF
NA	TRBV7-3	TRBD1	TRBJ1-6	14	TGTGCCAGCAGTCCAGGGGGCGCGGGGTCACCCCTCCACTTT	CASSPGGAGSPLHF
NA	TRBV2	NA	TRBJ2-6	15	TGTGCCAGCAGTGCAATCGGGGCTGGGGCCAACGTCCTGACTTTC	CASSAIGAGANVLTF
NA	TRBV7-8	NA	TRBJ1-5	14	TGTGCCAGCAGCCCAACAGGATCGGGCCAGCCCCAGCATTTT	CASSPTGSGQPQHF
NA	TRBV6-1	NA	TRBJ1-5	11	TGTGCCAGCAGCGAGACAGAACTCCAGCATTTT	CASSETELQHF
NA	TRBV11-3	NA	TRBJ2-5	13	TGTGCCAGCAGCTTAGCCCCCGTAGAGACCCAGTACTTC	CASSLAPVETQYF
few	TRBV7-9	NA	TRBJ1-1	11	TGTGCCAGCAGCTTCTCCGCTGAAGCTTTCTTT	CASSFSAEAFF
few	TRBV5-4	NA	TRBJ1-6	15	TGTGCCAGCAGCCCCCCCGGGGGGCAAGGTTCACCCCTCCACTTT	CASSPPGGQGSPLHF
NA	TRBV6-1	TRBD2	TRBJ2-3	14	TGTGCCAGCAACTTAGCGGGGAGCACAGATACGCAGTATTTT	CASNLAGSTDTQYF
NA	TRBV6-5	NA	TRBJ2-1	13	TGTGCCAGCAGTTATAGGGGGTTCAATGAGCAGTTCTTC	CASSYRGFNEQFF